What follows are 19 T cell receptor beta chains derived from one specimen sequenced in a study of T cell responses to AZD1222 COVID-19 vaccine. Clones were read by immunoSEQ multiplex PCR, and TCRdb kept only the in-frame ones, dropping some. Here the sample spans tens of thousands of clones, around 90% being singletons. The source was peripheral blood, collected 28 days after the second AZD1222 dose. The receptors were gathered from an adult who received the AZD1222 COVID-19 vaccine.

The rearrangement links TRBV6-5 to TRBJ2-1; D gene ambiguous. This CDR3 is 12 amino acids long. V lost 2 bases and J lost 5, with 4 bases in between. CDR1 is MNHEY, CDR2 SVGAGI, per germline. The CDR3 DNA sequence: TGTGCCAGCAGTTACCCCAACAATGAGCAGTTCTTC. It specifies CASSYPNNEQFF.

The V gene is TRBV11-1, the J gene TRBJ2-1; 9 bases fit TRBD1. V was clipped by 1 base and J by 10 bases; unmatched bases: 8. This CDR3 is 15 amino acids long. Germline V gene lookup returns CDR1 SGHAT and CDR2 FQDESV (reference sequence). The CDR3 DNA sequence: TGTGCCAGCAGCTTAGGGGACAGGGTTCTAGGGGAGCAGTTCTTC. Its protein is CASSLGDRVLGEQFF.

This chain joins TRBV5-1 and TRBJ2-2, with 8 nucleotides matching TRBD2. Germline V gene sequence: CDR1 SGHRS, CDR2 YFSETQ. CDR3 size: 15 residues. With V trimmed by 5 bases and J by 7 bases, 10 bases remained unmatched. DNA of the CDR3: TGCGCCAGCAGACTGACTAGCGAGGAAGGCGGGGAGCTGTTTTTT. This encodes CASRLTSEEGGELFF.

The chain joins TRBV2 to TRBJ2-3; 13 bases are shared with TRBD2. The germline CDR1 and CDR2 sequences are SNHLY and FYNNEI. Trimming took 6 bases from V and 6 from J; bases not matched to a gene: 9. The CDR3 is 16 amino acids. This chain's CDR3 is CASSPSGLAGVDTQYF. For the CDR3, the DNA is TGTGCCAGCAGCCCTTCCGGACTAGCGGGAGTGGATACGCAGTATTTT.

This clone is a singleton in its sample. CDR3 in amino acids: CASSSRGIDNEQFF. DNA of the CDR3: TGTGCCAGCAGCTCCCGCGGGATAGACAATGAGCAGTTCTTC. The rearrangement joins TRBV7-9 to TRBJ2-1, with a possible D match to TRBD2 (6 bases). Between the trimmed V and J ends, which lost 4 bases and 5 bases, there was a span of 12 bases. Germline CDR1 is SEHNR and CDR2 is FQNEAQ (reference sequence). CDR3 length equals 14 residues.

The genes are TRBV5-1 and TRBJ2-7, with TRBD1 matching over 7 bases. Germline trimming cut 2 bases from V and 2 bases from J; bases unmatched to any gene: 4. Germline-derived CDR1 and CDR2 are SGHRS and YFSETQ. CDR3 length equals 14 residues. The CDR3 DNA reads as TGCGCCAGCAGCTTAAGGACAGGTCCCTACGAGCAGTACTTC. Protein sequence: CASSLRTGPYEQYF.

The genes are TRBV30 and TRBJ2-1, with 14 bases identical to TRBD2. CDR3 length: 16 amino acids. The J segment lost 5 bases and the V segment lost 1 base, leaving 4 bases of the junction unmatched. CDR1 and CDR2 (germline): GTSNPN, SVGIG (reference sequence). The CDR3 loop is CAWSAGTSGRNNEQFF. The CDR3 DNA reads TGTGCCTGGAGTGCCGGGACTAGCGGGAGAAACAATGAGCAGTTCTTC.

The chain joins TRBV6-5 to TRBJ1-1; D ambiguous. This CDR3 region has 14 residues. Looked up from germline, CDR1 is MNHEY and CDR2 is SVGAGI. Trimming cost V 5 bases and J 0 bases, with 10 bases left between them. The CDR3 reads CASSPGILNTEAFF. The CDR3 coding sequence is TGTGCCAGCAGTCCGGGTATTTTGAACACTGAAGCTTTCTTT.

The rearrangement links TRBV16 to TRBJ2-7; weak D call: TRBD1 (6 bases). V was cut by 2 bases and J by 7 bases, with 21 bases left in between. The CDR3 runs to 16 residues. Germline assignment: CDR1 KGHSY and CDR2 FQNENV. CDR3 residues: CASSQPGYNQGMEQYF. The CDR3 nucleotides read TGTGCCAGCAGCCAACCCGGCTATAATCAGGGGATGGAGCAGTACTTC.

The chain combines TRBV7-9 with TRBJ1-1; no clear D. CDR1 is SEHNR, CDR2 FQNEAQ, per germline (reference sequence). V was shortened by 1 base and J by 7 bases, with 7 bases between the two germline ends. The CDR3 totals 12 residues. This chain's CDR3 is CASSLDSREAFF. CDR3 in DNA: TGTGCCAGCAGCTTAGACAGCCGTGAAGCTTTCTTT.

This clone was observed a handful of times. The CDR3 reads CASSPPGSRGTEAFF. For the CDR3, the DNA is TGTGCCAGCAGCCCGCCAGGGAGTCGAGGCACTGAAGCTTTCTTT. V usage is TRBV3-1 (or the pseudogene TRBV3-2) and J usage is TRBJ1-1; D is perhaps TRBD1 (5 bases). There are 15 residues in the CDR3. CDR1 LGHDT and CDR2 YNNKEL come from the germline V gene (reference sequence). V shed 4 bases and J shed 4 bases, with 16 bases lying between them.

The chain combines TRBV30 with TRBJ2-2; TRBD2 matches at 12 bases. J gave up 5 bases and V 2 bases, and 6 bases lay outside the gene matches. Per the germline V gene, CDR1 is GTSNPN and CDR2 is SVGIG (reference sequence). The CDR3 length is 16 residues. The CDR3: CAWSLAGGWRTGELFF. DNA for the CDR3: TGTGCCTGGAGTCTAGCGGGAGGGTGGAGGACCGGGGAGCTGTTTTTT. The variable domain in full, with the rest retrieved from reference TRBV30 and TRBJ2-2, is SQTIHQWPATLVQPVGSPLSLECTVEGTSNPNLYWYRQAAGRGLQLLFYSVGIGQISSEVPQNLSASRPQDRQFILSSKKLLLSDSGFYLCAWSLAGGWRTGELFFGEGSRLTVL.

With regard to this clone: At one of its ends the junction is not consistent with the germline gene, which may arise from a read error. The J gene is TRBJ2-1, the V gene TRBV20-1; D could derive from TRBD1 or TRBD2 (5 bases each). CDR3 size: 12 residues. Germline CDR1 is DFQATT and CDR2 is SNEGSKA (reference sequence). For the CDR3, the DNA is TGCAGTACTAGTGGGGGAATGGGTGAGCAGTTCTTC. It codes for CSTSGGMGEQFF.

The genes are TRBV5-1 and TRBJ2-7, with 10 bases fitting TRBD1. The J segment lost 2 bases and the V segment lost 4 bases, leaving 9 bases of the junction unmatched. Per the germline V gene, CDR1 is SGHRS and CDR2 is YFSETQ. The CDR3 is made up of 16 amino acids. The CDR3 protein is CASSNNRDRGPYEQYF. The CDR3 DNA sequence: TGCGCCAGCAGCAACAACCGGGACAGGGGCCCCTACGAGCAGTACTTC.

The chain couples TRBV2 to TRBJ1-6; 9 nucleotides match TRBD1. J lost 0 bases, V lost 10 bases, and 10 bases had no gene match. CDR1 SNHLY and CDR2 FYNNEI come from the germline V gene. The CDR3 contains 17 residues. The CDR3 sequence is CATRIDRGSSYNSPLHF. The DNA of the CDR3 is TGTGCCACCAGAATTGACAGGGGGAGCTCCTATAATTCACCCCTCCACTTT.

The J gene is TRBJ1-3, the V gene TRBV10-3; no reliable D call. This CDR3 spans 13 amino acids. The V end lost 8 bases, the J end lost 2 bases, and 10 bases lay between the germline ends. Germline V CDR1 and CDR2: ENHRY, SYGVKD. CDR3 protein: CAIGVATGNTIYF. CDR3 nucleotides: TGTGCCATCGGAGTTGCGACTGGAAACACCATATATTTT.

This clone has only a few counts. CDR3 residues: CASKPWVAGGDEQYF. The DNA of the CDR3 is TGTGCCAGCAAGCCCTGGGTAGCGGGAGGGGACGAGCAGTACTTC. This chain joins TRBV6-5 and TRBJ2-7, with 11 nucleotides matching TRBD2. Losses at the gene ends were 7 bases for V and 5 bases for J; bases not matched to a gene: 10. The germline V gene has CDR1 MNHEY and CDR2 SVGAGI. The CDR3 has 15 amino acids.

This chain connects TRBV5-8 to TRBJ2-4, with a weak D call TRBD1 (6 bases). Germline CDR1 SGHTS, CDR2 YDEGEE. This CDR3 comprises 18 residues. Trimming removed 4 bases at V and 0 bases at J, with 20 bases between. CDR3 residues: CASSITFGTTLAKNIQYF. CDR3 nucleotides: TGTGCCAGCAGCATCACGTTCGGGACAACTTTAGCCAAAAACATTCAGTACTTC.

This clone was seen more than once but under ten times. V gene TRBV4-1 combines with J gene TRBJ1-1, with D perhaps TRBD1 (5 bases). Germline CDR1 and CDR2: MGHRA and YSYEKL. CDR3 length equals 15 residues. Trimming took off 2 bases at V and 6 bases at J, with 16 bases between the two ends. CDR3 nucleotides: TGCGCCAGCAGCCAAAAAGAGCAGGGTGGCCCTGAAGCTTTCTTT. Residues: CASSQKEQGGPEAFF.